This TCR beta chain was captured by sequencing in a study of response to subunit inactivated influenza vaccine. About this clonotype itself: The antigen remains unidentified.

Germline CDR1 and CDR2: MNHNS and SASEGT. The CDR3 sequence is 15 residues long. The V gene end was trimmed by 4 bases and the J gene end by 2 bases; junction bases not matched to a gene: 4. TCRdb redid the calling of the RT-PCR reads with MiXCR, one entry per CDR3 protein. The table has around 850,000 distinct CDR3 sequences, around 18% seen once. Overall study results and limits: The authors put forward the suggestion that each seasonal influenza vaccination may bring in only a limited number of new T cells.

The receptor was derived from a man in his forties or fifties who received an inactivated influenza vaccine. The specimen was PBMCs from blood, collected about 5 days after vaccination. The chain links TRBV6-1 to TRBJ2-3, with 9 bases matching TRBD2. The CDR3 coding sequence is TGTGCCAGCAGTGCGGGACTAGCCATCACAGATACGCAGTATTTT. Its translation is CASSAGLAITDTQYF.